Shown below are 11 T cell receptor beta chains from a single sample sequenced in a study of response to subunit inactivated influenza vaccine. TCRdb analysed the RT-PCR reads with MiXCR anew, one entry per CDR3 protein. Here the sample spans a few hundred thousand distinct CDR3 sequences, 20% to 25% being singletons. Material: PBMCs from blood, obtained about 20 months after vaccination. The receptor source for this set is a man between 50 and 75 years old who received an inactivated influenza vaccine.

This chain connects TRBV5-5 to TRBJ1-5, with D perhaps matching TRBD1 (5 bases). Germline V gene lookup returns CDR1 SGHKS and CDR2 YYEKEE (reference sequence). CDR3 length: 17 amino acids. The ends were cut back, 4 bases at V and 3 bases at J, with 20 bases in the middle. The CDR3 DNA sequence: TGTGCCAGCAGCCCAAGACAGATTCAAAACGCCAATCAGCCCCAGCATTTT. Translation gives CASSPRQIQNANQPQHF.

This clonotype was detected only a few times. V usage is TRBV7-3 and J usage is TRBJ1-1; 9 bases fit TRBD1. V shed 2 bases and J 4 bases; nucleotides not matched to a gene: 5. The germline V gene encodes CDR1 SGHTA and CDR2 FQGTGA. The CDR3 contains 15 residues. The CDR3, as DNA: TGTGCCAGCAGCTTAGGGGACAGGGATGGCACTGAAGCTTTCTTT. Its protein product is CASSLGDRDGTEAFF.

The sample holds a few counts of this clonotype. The rearrangement joins TRBV7-9 to TRBJ1-6; D is ambiguous. Germline CDR1 reads SEHNR; CDR2 reads FQNEAQ (reference sequence). The CDR3 has 15 amino acids. V shed 7 bases and J shed 0 bases, with 10 bases lying between them. The DNA for the CDR3 is TGTGCCAGCATACGGGAGAGCTCCTATAATTCACCCCTCCACTTT. Translated: CASIRESSYNSPLHF.

The J gene is TRBJ1-5, the V gene TRBV19; no clear D gene. Trimming stripped 1 base from V and 1 base from J, with 17 bases between. CDR1 and CDR2 (germline): LNHDA, SQIVND (reference sequence). The CDR3 is 18 amino acids. Here the CDR3 reads CASSIARAAAISNQPQHF. The CDR3 DNA sequence: TGTGCCAGTAGTATAGCGCGGGCAGCCGCGATCAGCAATCAGCCCCAGCATTTT.

This clonotype occurred a few times. This rearrangement joins TRBV20-1 to TRBJ1-2, with D maybe TRBD1 (6 bases). Trimming stripped 3 bases from V and 1 base from J, with 6 bases between. The CDR3 contains 12 residues. The germline gives CDR1 DFQATT, CDR2 SNEGSKA (reference sequence). Here the CDR3 reads CSARDSNYGYTF. CDR3 coding DNA: TGCAGTGCTAGGGACAGTAACTATGGCTACACCTTC.

The V call is TRBV28, the J call TRBJ2-7; D is ambiguous. Trimming removed 2 bases at V and 1 base at J, with 12 bases between. The CDR3 sequence is 15 residues long. CDR1 is MDHEN and CDR2 is SYDVKM in the germline V gene. DNA for the CDR3: TGTGCCAGCAGTTTACCCTCCGGTGGGTCCTACGAGCAGTACTTC. This translates into CASSLPSGGSYEQYF.

The CDR3 is CAWRETAESPLHF. CDR3 coding DNA: TGTGCCTGGAGGGAAACAGCAGAATCACCCCTCCACTTT. The chain couples TRBV30 to TRBJ1-6; D not resolved. There are 13 residues in the CDR3. V dropped 3 bases and J dropped 10 bases, with 13 bases sitting between them. In germline, CDR1 is GTSNPN, CDR2 SVGIG (reference sequence). Full variable domain (missing parts from reference TRBV30 and TRBJ1-6): SQTIHQWPATLVQPVGSPLSLECTVEGTSNPNLYWYRQAAGRGLQLLFYSVGIGQISSEVPQNLSASRPQDRQFILSSKKLLLSDSGFYLCAWRETAESPLHFGNGTRLTVT.

The chain links TRBV6-4 to TRBJ2-7; 13 nucleotides match TRBD2. The V gene end was trimmed by 5 bases and the J gene end by 5 bases; junction bases not matched to a gene: 6. Germline V lookup: CDR1 MRHNA, CDR2 SNTAGT. This CDR3 is built from 15 residues. The DNA for the CDR3 is TGTGCCAGCAGTCCACTAGCGGGGGGGCTCCACGAGCAGTACTTC. Its protein product is CASSPLAGGLHEQYF.

The chain links TRBV20-1 to TRBJ1-2; no clear D. The CDR3 consists of 13 residues. Germline-derived CDR1 and CDR2 are DFQATT and SNEGSKA (reference sequence). The V and J ends lost 5 bases and 6 bases respectively, with 16 bases between them. In nucleotides, the CDR3 is TGCAGTGCTTTCGACGGACTAACTAATGGCTACACCTTC. Protein sequence: CSAFDGLTNGYTF.

This clonotype turned up a few times. The chain couples TRBV12-3 or TRBV12-4 to TRBJ2-3; D unclear. V lost 4 bases and J 2 bases, leaving 7 bases between the germline ends. The CDR3 contains 13 residues. The CDR3 here is CASSYSHTDTQYF. The CDR3 DNA follows: TGTGCCAGCAGTTACAGTCACACAGATACGCAGTATTTT.

The table lists this clonotype with a few counts. The chain employs TRBV20-1 and TRBJ1-6; 9 bases are a match to TRBD1. The CDR3 loop spans 15 amino acids. V lost 5 bases and J lost 10; bases outside the gene matches: 12. Germline V CDR1 and CDR2: DFQATT, SNEGSKA (reference sequence). CDR3 coding DNA: TGCAGTGCTTGGGGGACAGGGTTGGTCTTCTCACCCCTCCACTTT. Translated: CSAWGTGLVFSPLHF.